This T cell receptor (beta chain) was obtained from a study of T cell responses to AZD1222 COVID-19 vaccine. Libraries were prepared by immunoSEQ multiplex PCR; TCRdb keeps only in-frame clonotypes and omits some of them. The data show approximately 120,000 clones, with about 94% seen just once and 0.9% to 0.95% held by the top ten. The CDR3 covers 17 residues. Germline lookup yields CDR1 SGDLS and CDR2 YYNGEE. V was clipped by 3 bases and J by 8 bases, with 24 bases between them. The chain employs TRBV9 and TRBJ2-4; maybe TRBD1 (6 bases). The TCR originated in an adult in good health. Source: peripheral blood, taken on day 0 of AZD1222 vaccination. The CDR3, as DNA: TGTGCCAGCAGCGCGGGTGTGGGGGCGAGGGGTTGGGACATTCAGTACTTC. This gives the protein CASSAGVGARGWDIQYF.